A selection of T cell receptor beta chains follows, all from one sample in a study of cytomegalovirus exposure and HLA in healthy donors. Profiled with immunoSEQ multiplex PCR; TCRdb holds only in-frame clones, not every one. The sample has some 140,000 clones, just under 80% seen once. Source material: PBMCs. Source of these receptors: a male donor in good health and CMV-seronegative. CDR3s include the opening cysteine and the closing phenylalanine or tryptophan. D genes are given only for firm matches. Clone size is shown for a subset of rows, as once, few, many or a class of expanded clone.

>.|TRBJ1-6|TRBV6-5|once
CASWEAYNSPLHF
TGTGCCAGTTGGGAGGCCTATAATTCACCCCTCCACTTT
>TRBD1|TRBJ2-1|TRBV11-3|.
CASSSAGQGGGRQFF
TGTGCCAGCAGCTCGGCGGGACAGGGCGGAGGCAGGCAGTTCTTC
>.|TRBJ2-3|TRBV7-2|.
CASSLTSRTSTDTQYF
TGTGCCAGCAGTTTAACTAGCAGAACTAGCACAGATACGCAGTATTTT
>TRBD1|TRBJ1-3|TRBV9|.
CASSLPGQGPGNTIYF
TGTGCCAGCAGCTTACCGGGACAGGGACCTGGAAACACCATATATTTT
>TRBD1|TRBJ2-3|TRBV5-1|.
CASSQGQGPQYF
TGCGCCAGCAGCCAGGGACAGGGTCCGCAGTATTTT
>TRBD1|TRBJ1-6|TRBV18|.
CASSPGDRGNSPLHF
TGTGCCAGCTCACCCGGGGACAGGGGGAATTCACCCCTCCACTTT
>.|TRBJ2-6|TRBV6-4|.
CASSGGVNSGANVLTF
TGTGCCAGCAGTGGGGGGGTAAACTCTGGGGCCAACGTCCTGACTTTC
>.|TRBJ1-1|TRBV13|.
CASSFEADTEAFF
TGTGCCAGCAGCTTCGAAGCGGACACTGAAGCTTTCTTT
>.|TRBJ2-6|TRBV4-2|medium-sized
CASSQDNSGANVLTF
TGTGCCAGCAGCCAAGACAACTCTGGGGCCAACGTCCTGACTTTC
>.|TRBJ1-5|TRBV5-5|few
CASSPFGNQPQHF
TGTGCCAGCAGCCCCTTCGGCAATCAGCCCCAGCATTTT
>.|TRBJ2-3|TRBV7-9|.
CASSFPDTQYF
TGTGCCAGCAGCTTCCCGGATACGCAGTATTTT
>.|TRBJ2-7|TRBV5-6|.
CASSFWGGAGEQYF
TGTGCCAGCAGCTTCTGGGGGGGCGCGGGGGAGCAGTACTTC
>TRBD1|TRBJ1-6|TRBV7-8|few
CASSLRGTGKSSPLHF
TGTGCCAGCAGCCTCCGAGGGACAGGGAAAAGTTCACCCCTCCACTTT
>.|TRBJ2-7|TRBV27|once
CASSLAPTYEQYF
TGTGCCAGCAGTCTAGCGCCTACCTACGAGCAGTACTTC
>.|TRBJ1-1|TRBV9|.
CASSKAGNTEAFF
TGTGCCAGTTCTAAGGCAGGGAATACTGAAGCTTTCTTT
>.|TRBJ1-1|TRBV5-1|few
CASSPETRNTEAFF
TGCGCCAGCAGCCCTGAGACAAGGAACACTGAAGCTTTCTTT
>TRBD1|TRBJ1-2|TRBV5-1|.
CASSPGQGAVDTF
TGCGCCAGCAGCCCCGGACAGGGGGCTGTAGACACCTTC
>.|TRBJ1-2|TRBV18|.
CASSPRGLLNYGYTF
TGTGCCAGCTCACCACGGGGGCTTCTGAACTATGGCTACACCTTC
>.|TRBJ2-5|TRBV7-9|.
CASPPRASVETQYF
TGTGCCAGCCCCCCCAGGGCCTCGGTGGAGACCCAGTACTTC
>.|TRBJ2-3|TRBV6-1|.
CASSEQDRDTQYF
TGTGCCAGCAGTGAGCAGGATCGAGATACGCAGTATTTT
>.|TRBJ2-7|TRBV14|.
CASSTSGTQSPYEQYF
TGTGCCAGCAGTACATCCGGGACACAGAGCCCCTACGAGCAGTACTTC
>TRBD1|TRBJ1-5|TRBV5-3|few
CARSRDRGAVSNQPQHF
TGTGCCAGAAGCCGGGACAGGGGAGCAGTGAGCAATCAGCCCCAGCATTTT
>.|TRBJ2-3|TRBV30|.
CAWSSYRVDTQYF
TGTGCCTGGAGTTCCTACAGGGTGGATACGCAGTATTTT
>.|TRBJ1-4|TRBV7-2|.
CASSFSATNEKLFF
TGTGCCAGCAGCTTCTCTGCAACTAATGAAAAACTGTTTTTT
>TRBD1|TRBJ1-4|TRBV19|.
CASSPKKWGTGDEKLFF
TGTGCCAGTAGTCCTAAAAAGTGGGGGACAGGGGACGAAAAACTGTTTTTT
>.|TRBJ2-2|TRBV27|.
CASSPSGRNTGELFF
TGTGCCAGCAGTCCAAGCGGACGGAACACCGGGGAGCTGTTTTTT
>.|TRBJ2-5|TRBV5-8|.
CASSFRDSWVTQYF
TGTGCCAGCAGCTTTCGGGACTCCTGGGTGACCCAGTACTTC
>.|TRBJ1-1|TRBV7-7|.
CASSPREDTEAFF
TGTGCTAGCAGCCCCCGTGAGGACACTGAAGCTTTCTTT
>.|TRBJ2-3|TRBV11-2|.
CASSLFPRDTQYF
TGTGCCAGCAGCTTATTTCCCCGAGATACGCAGTATTTT
>.|TRBJ1-6|TRBV30|few
CAWSGGYENSPLHF
TGTGCCTGGTCGGGGGGATATGAAAATTCACCCCTCCACTTT
>.|TRBJ2-1|TRBV6-5|few
CASSSTFQGGEQFF
TGTGCCAGCAGTTCCACCTTCCAGGGGGGTGAGCAGTTCTTC
>.|TRBJ1-2|TRBV7-8|.
CASSLARQQGLNYGYTF
TGTGCCAGCAGCTTAGCCCGCCAACAGGGCTTAAACTATGGCTACACCTTC
>.|TRBJ2-7|TRBV19|.
CASSIDPGNTYEQYF
TGTGCCAGTAGTATAGATCCGGGTAACACCTACGAGCAGTACTTC